Presented here are 5 T cell receptor beta chains from one specimen sequenced in a study of control samples from healthy donors and cancer patients. The assay was immunoSEQ multiplex PCR, and TCRdb's table has in-frame clones only and misses some. Among some 150,000 clones, roughly 93% were seen once, and the ten largest hold more than 2%. Sequenced material: blood. The origin of the receptors is a man between 50 and 59 years old in good health.

V and J are TRBV5-1 and TRBJ2-7; 12 bases match TRBD2. The CDR3 loop spans 17 amino acids. J gave up 3 bases and V 0 bases, and 7 bases lay outside the gene matches. Germline V gives CDR1 SGHRS, CDR2 YFSETQ. This CDR3 is CASSLGPTSGSRYEQYF. Written as DNA, the CDR3 is TGCGCCAGCAGCTTGGGGCCGACTAGCGGGAGCCGCTACGAGCAGTACTTC.

The chain is built from TRBV7-6 and TRBJ2-2; possible D gene TRBD2, 6 bases. The germline V and J ends were trimmed by 7 bases and 0 bases, with 12 bases remaining between them. CDR3 length: 15 residues. Germline V lookup: CDR1 SGHVS, CDR2 FNYEAQ. CDR3 residues: CASTREVANTGELFF. The DNA of the CDR3 is TGTGCCAGCACTAGGGAGGTCGCGAACACCGGGGAGCTGTTTTTT.

This chain links TRBV5-1 with TRBJ2-3; D not resolved. Germline V lookup: CDR1 SGHRS, CDR2 YFSETQ. V lost 0 bases, J lost 2 bases, and 4 bases lay in between. The CDR3 runs 13 residues. CDR3 sequence reads: CASSLGSTDTQYF. CDR3 bases: TGCGCCAGCAGCTTGGGGTCCACAGATACGCAGTATTTT.

This chain joins TRBV18 and TRBJ2-1, with D perhaps matching TRBD1 (6 bases). Trimming stripped 2 bases from V and 9 bases from J, with 14 bases between. Germline values: CDR1 KGHSH, CDR2 LQKENI. This CDR3 comprises 14 residues. DNA for the CDR3: TGTGCCAGCTCACCAGAGGGCAGGGGTGTTGAGCAGTTCTTC. This gives the protein CASSPEGRGVEQFF.

The genes are TRBV5-1 and TRBJ2-1; perhaps TRBD1 as D (5 bases). The CDR3 is 16 amino acids. V lost 4 bases, J lost 0 bases, and 14 bases lay in between. Germline CDR1 SGHRS, CDR2 YFSETQ. CDR3 region: CASSAQTASSYNEQFF. In nucleotides, the CDR3 is TGCGCCAGCAGCGCACAGACAGCGAGCTCCTACAATGAGCAGTTCTTC.